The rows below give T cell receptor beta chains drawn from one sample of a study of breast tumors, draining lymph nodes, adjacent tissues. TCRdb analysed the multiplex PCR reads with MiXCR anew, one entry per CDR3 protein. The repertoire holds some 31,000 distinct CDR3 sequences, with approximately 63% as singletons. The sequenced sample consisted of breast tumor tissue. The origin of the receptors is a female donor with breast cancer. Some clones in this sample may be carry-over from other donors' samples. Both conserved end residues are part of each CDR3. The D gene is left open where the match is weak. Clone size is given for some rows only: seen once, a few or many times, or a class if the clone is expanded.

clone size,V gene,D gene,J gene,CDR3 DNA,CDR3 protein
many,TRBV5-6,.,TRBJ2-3,TGTGCCAGCAGCTCATTCACAGATACGCAGTATTTT,CASSSFTDTQYF
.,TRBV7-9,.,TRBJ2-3,TGTGCCAGCAGTGAGACAGATACGCAGTATTTT,CASSETDTQYF
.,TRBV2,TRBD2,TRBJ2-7,TGTGCCAGCAGTGGGCGACTAGCGGCCTACGAGCAGTACTTC,CASSGRLAAYEQYF
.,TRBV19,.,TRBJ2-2,TGTGCCAGTAGTATAAAAGCCGGGGAGCTGTTTTTT,CASSIKAGELFF
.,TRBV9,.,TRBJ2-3,TGTGCCAGCAGCGGGGCCCCTTCCACAGATACGCAGTATTTT,CASSGAPSTDTQYF
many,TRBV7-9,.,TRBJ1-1,TGTGCCAGCAGCTCGTCTTTTCTGGAAGCTTTCTTT,CASSSSFLEAFF
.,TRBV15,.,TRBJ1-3,TGTGCCACCAGCGCGCGAGGGGTCAACTCTGGAAACACCATATATTTT,CATSARGVNSGNTIYF
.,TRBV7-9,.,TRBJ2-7,TGTGCCAGCAGCTTGCCTAGCCGCTACGAGCAGTACTTC,CASSLPSRYEQYF
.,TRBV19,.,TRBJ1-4,TGTGCCAGTAAAAAGGATGAAAAACTGTTTTTT,CASKKDEKLFF
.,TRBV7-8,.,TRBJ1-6,TGTGCCAGCAGTCGAGAGTCTTATAATTCACCCCTCCACTTT,CASSRESYNSPLHF
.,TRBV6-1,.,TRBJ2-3,TGTGCCAGCAGTGCGCCTACTAGCACAGATACGCAGTATTTT,CASSAPTSTDTQYF
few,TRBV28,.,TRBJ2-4,TGTGCCAGCAGTTCAGGGGACGAAAACATTCAGTACTTC,CASSSGDENIQYF
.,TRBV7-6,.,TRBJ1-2,TGTGCCAGCAGCTTAGTCGATGGGGGGATTAACTATGGCTACACCTTC,CASSLVDGGINYGYTF
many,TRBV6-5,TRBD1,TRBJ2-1,TGTGCCAGCACCCTGCAGGGGGCCAATGAGCAGTTCTTC,CASTLQGANEQFF
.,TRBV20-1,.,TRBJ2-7,TGCAGTGCTGATTATAGGGGGTACGAGCAGTACTTC,CSADYRGYEQYF
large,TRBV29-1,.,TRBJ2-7,TGCAGCGTTGAGGAAGGGGCCCAGCCTTACGAGCAGTACTTC,CSVEEGAQPYEQYF
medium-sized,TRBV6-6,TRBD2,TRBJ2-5,TGTGCCAGCAGCCGGACTAGCGGGGGACTTCAAGAGACCCAGTACTTC,CASSRTSGGLQETQYF
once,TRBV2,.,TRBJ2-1,TGTGCCAGCAGTGTAGCCGATGAGCAGTTCTTC,CASSVADEQFF
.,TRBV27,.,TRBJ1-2,TGTGCCAGCAGTTTATTTGGAGGGGCAGTCGGCTACACCTTC,CASSLFGGAVGYTF
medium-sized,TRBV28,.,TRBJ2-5,TGTGCCAGCAGTTTATCACGCCACCAGTACTTC,CASSLSRHQYF
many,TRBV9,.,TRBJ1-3,TGTGCCAGCAGCGTATGGGAAGGAAACACCATATATTTT,CASSVWEGNTIYF
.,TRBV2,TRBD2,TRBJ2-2,TGTGCCACTGGGGTAGCGGGAGGTCACGGGGAGCTGTTTTTT,CATGVAGGHGELFF
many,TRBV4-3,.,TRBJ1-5,TGCGCCAGCAGCCAAGAGCCCGTAGGAGATCAGCCCCAGCATTTT,CASSQEPVGDQPQHF
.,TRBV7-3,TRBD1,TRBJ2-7,TGTGCCAGCAGCACCTACAGGGGCGAGCAGTACTTC,CASSTYRGEQYF
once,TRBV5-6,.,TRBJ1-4,TGTGCCAGCAGCTTACGCACTGCGGGAAAAACTGTTTTT,CASSLRTAGKTVF
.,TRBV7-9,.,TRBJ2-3,TGTGCCAGCGCCTTACCCGGGGGTATTGTTAGCACAGATACGCAGTATTTT,CASALPGGIVSTDTQYF
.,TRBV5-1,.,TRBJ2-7,TGCGCCAGCAGCCCCCCTAGCCTTACGGTACGGGAGCAGTACTTC,CASSPPSLTVREQYF
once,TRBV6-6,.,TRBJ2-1,TGTGCCAGCAGTTACTCGAATTCGGTTGAGCAGTTCTTC,CASSYSNSVEQFF
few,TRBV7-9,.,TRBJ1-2,TGTGCGAGCACGGGAATTAACTATGGCTACACCTTC,CASTGINYGYTF
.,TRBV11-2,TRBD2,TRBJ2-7,TGTGCCAGCAGCTTCTTTAGCGGGGTCTACGAGCAGTACTTC,CASSFFSGVYEQYF
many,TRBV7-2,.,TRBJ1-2,TGTGCCAGCAGCTTAGGGGGAGGGCAGGCAAACTATGGCTACACCTTC,CASSLGGGQANYGYTF
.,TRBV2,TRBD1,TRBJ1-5,TGTGCCAGCAGAAGGGAACAGGGGGCTAATCAGCCCCAGCATTTT,CASRREQGANQPQHF
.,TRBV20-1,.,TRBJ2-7,TGCAGTGCTAGCGACAGGAGACTCTCCTACGAGCAGTACTTC,CSASDRRLSYEQYF
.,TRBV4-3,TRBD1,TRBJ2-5,TGCGCCAGCAGCCAAGATAACAGGGGGTGGAAGACCCAGTACTTC,CASSQDNRGWKTQYF
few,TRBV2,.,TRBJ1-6,TGTGCCAGCAGGAGTGTTGACTCACCCCTCCACTTT,CASRSVDSPLHF
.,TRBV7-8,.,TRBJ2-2,TGTGCCAGCAGCTTAAAGGAGGGGGGGCACAGGGAGCTGTTTTTT,CASSLKEGGHRELFF
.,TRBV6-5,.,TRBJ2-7,TGTGCCAGCAGTCACTCGATGTTAAGAGAGCAGTACTTC,CASSHSMLREQYF
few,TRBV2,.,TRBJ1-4,TGTGCCATAAGCAACGAGGGATTAACTTATGAAAAACTGTTTTTT,CAISNEGLTYEKLFF
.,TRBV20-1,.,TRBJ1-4,TGCAGTGCTATGTGGACTAGCGGGAGGAATGAAAAACTGTTTTTT,CSAMWTSGRNEKLFF
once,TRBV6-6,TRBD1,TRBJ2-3,TGTGCCAGCAGTTGGGACAGATTCCTGAACAATGAGCAGTATTTT,CASSWDRFLNNEQYF
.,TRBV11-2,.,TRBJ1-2,TGTGCCAGCAGCTTAGCCCTTAACTATGGCTACACCTTC,CASSLALNYGYTF
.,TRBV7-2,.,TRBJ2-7,TGTGCCAGCAGCCCCCGCTACGAGCAGTACTTC,CASSPRYEQYF